The following is a T cell receptor beta chain sequence with its context. The sample comes from a study of spatial heterogeneity in lung cancer. This sample's time point: sample taken at primary tumor resection. Researchers sequenced whole RNA taken from tumor, nontumor lung or frozen PBMC without sorting. V was cut by 0 bases and J by 7 bases, with 11 bases left in between. This CDR3 region has 14 residues. Germline V CDR1 and CDR2: SGHRS, YFSETQ. All TCR cDNA molecules were individually tagged with a unique molecular identifier. A single record per CDR3 protein comes from TCRdb applying MiXCR to the 5' RACE reads. The data contain more than 60,000 distinct CDR3 sequences, about 7.8% of them singletons.

The sample was PBMCs, taken at surgery. The clonotype originates from a male donor with early-stage non-small cell lung cancer. The chain combines TRBV5-1 with TRBJ2-1, with D hard to call. This CDR3 is CASSLAGLSNEQFF. CDR3 DNA: TGCGCCAGCAGCTTGGCCGGCCTTTCAAATGAGCAGTTCTTC.